These 28 T cell receptor beta chains share one sample of origin, sequenced in a study of early T cells in non-severe SARS-CoV-2 infection. MiXCR was run by TCRdb on the 5' RACE reads, yielding one entry per CDR3 protein. The sample has 110,000 or so distinct CDR3 sequences; around an eighth are singletons. Material: whole blood. The receptors derive from an adult who was a healthcare worker with PCR-confirmed SARS-CoV-2 infection or an uninfected control (not recorded which).

This clonotype was seen more than once but under ten times. The chain has TRBV29-1 and TRBJ1-1; TRBD1 agrees at 7 bases. This CDR3 spans 13 amino acids. The germline V gene has CDR1 SQVTM and CDR2 ANQGSEA. The V gene end was trimmed by 7 bases and the J gene end by 1 base; junction bases not matched to a gene: 6. The CDR3 loop is CSAHRGQNTEAFF. Written as DNA, the CDR3 is TGCAGCGCACACAGGGGACAGAACACTGAAGCTTTCTTT. Supplemented by reference TRBV29-1 and TRBJ1-1, the full variable domain reads SAVISQKPSRDICQRGTSLTIQCQVDSQVTMMFWYRQQPGQSLTLIATANQGSEATYESGFVIDKFPISRPNLTFSTLTVSNMSPEDSSIYLCSAHRGQNTEAFFGQGTRLTVV.

This clonotype has ten or more counts. The chain employs TRBV29-1 and TRBJ2-1; TRBD2 matches 8 bases. This CDR3 has 15 amino acids. With V trimmed by 5 bases and J by 6 bases, 12 bases remained unmatched. Looked up from germline, CDR1 is SQVTM and CDR2 is ANQGSEA. CDR3 in amino acids: CSVTGGLVGSNEQFF. Here the CDR3 DNA reads TGCAGCGTTACCGGGGGACTAGTGGGAAGCAATGAGCAGTTCTTC.

The rearrangement links TRBV10-3 to TRBJ2-7; D unresolved. In germline, CDR1 is ENHRY, CDR2 SYGVKD. The CDR3 extends over 11 amino acids. V shed 6 bases and J shed 5 bases, with 8 bases lying between them. CDR3 bases: TGTGCCATCAGAACGTCCGACGAGCAGTACTTC. Translated: CAIRTSDEQYF.

This clonotype has at least ten counts. The rearrangement uses TRBV12-3 or TRBV12-4 and TRBJ1-2; D remains ambiguous. The CDR3 totals 12 residues. Trimming shortened V by 3 bases and J by 7 bases, and 9 bases separated the two germline ends. Written as DNA, the CDR3 is TGTGCCAGCAGTTTTGGGAGCCTTGGCTACACCTTC. As protein: CASSFGSLGYTF.

In this sample, this clonotype turned up many times. The J gene is TRBJ1-1, the V gene TRBV5-1, with D unresolved. The germline V gene encodes CDR1 SGHRS and CDR2 YFSETQ. This CDR3 spans 12 amino acids. V gave up 4 bases and J gave up 1 base, with 5 bases separating them. The CDR3 coding sequence is TGCGCCAGCAGCCCCGGGAACACTGAAGCTTTCTTT. Protein sequence: CASSPGNTEAFF.

This clonotype was found a few times. The genes are TRBV24-1 and TRBJ1-1; D gene unclear. V gave up 3 bases and J gave up 6 bases, with 13 bases separating them. This CDR3 spans 14 amino acids. Germline CDR1 reads KGHDR; CDR2 reads SFDVKD. The DNA for the CDR3 is TGTGCCACCAGTGATCCGGGCCTTGGGGCTGAAGCTTTCTTT. Its translation: CATSDPGLGAEAFF.

This clonotype was detected a few times. The V and J genes are TRBV5-4 and TRBJ2-3; no definite D call. The V end was cut by 7 bases, the J end by 0 bases, with 6 bases between. The CDR3 covers 12 residues. CDR1 SGHNT and CDR2 YYREEE come from the germline V gene (reference sequence). Written as DNA, the CDR3 is TGTGCCAGCCCGGATAGCACAGATACGCAGTATTTT. As protein: CASPDSTDTQYF.

The chain uses TRBV29-1 and TRBJ2-5; D unresolved. This CDR3 has 14 residues. Germline values: CDR1 SQVTM, CDR2 ANQGSEA. Trimming removed 5 bases from V and 1 base from J, with 14 bases in between. As DNA, the CDR3 is TGCAGCGTTACCCTGACCAGATTCCAAGAGACCCAGTACTTC. Its protein product is CSVTLTRFQETQYF. Supplemented by reference TRBV29-1 and TRBJ2-5, the full variable domain reads SAVISQKPSRDICQRGTSLTIQCQVDSQVTMMFWYRQQPGQSLTLIATANQGSEATYESGFVIDKFPISRPNLTFSTLTVSNMSPEDSSIYLCSVTLTRFQETQYFGPGTRLLVL.

This clonotype was observed many times. CDR3 amino acids: CASSEVMGYDEKLFF. CDR3 bases: TGTGCCAGCAGTGAAGTTATGGGATATGATGAAAAACTGTTTTTT. V and J are TRBV6-1 and TRBJ1-4; D gene unclear. CDR3 size: 15 residues. Trimming left V 1 base short and J 6 bases short, with 12 bases between. Per germline, CDR1 MNHNS and CDR2 SASEGT.

J is TRBJ2-1 and V is TRBV12-3 or TRBV12-4, with 8 bases aligning to TRBD2. The CDR3 consists of 15 residues. Losses at the gene ends were 6 bases for V and 5 bases for J; bases not matched to a gene: 9. The CDR3: CASSLREGKNNEQFF. CDR3 nucleotides: TGTGCCAGCAGCCTCCGGGAGGGCAAGAACAATGAGCAGTTCTTC.

The genes are TRBV5-1 and TRBJ2-2, with 8 bases lining up with TRBD2. J lost 0 bases, V lost 2 bases, and 6 bases had no gene match. Germline CDR1 SGHRS, CDR2 YFSETQ. This CDR3 has 17 amino acids. The CDR3 is CASSFVSGGANTGELFF. In DNA form, the CDR3 reads TGCGCCAGCAGCTTCGTCAGCGGGGGAGCGAACACCGGGGAGCTGTTTTTT.

This clonotype was seen more than once but under ten times. The chain has TRBV9 and TRBJ2-1, with 10 nucleotides matching TRBD2. V shed 0 bases, J shed 4 bases, and the junction held 7 bases outside the gene matches. The CDR3 length is 17 residues. CDR1 SGDLS and CDR2 YYNGEE come from the germline V gene. In DNA form, the CDR3 reads TGTGCCAGCAGCGTAGGGGGAACTAGCGGGAAATACAATGAGCAGTTCTTC. Protein sequence: CASSVGGTSGKYNEQFF.

This clonotype came up many times. The V gene is TRBV27, the J gene TRBJ2-1; D call uncertain. V was trimmed by 6 bases and J by 5 bases, leaving 5 bases between them. Germline CDR1 is MNHEY and CDR2 is SMNVEV (reference sequence). The CDR3 length is 11 residues. The CDR3 DNA is TGTGCCAGCAGCCGGGACAATGAGCAGTTCTTC. Translating gives CASSRDNEQFF.

This clonotype has at least ten counts. This chain uses TRBV29-1 with TRBJ2-2; no definite D call. Germline V gives CDR1 SQVTM, CDR2 ANQGSEA. With 3 bases removed from V and 1 base from J, the gap between germline ends came to 9 bases. This CDR3 contains 14 residues. CDR3 loop: CSVEVIQNTGELFF. In DNA form, the CDR3 reads TGCAGCGTTGAGGTGATCCAGAACACCGGGGAGCTGTTTTTT.

The CDR3 is CAISRESDTQYF. The CDR3 DNA reads TGTGCCATCTCCAGGGAGTCAGATACGCAGTATTTT. The genes are TRBV10-3 and TRBJ2-3; D could derive from TRBD1 or TRBD2 (5 bases each). Germline V CDR1 and CDR2: ENHRY, SYGVKD. This CDR3 has 12 residues. V gave up 8 bases and J gave up 4 bases, with 10 bases separating them.

This clonotype was counted only a few times. The chain links TRBV20-1 to TRBJ2-1; D is tentatively TRBD1 or TRBD2 (5 bases each). Germline CDR1 DFQATT, CDR2 SNEGSKA (reference sequence). The ends were cut back, 6 bases at V and 12 bases at J, with 21 bases in the middle. The CDR3 totals 13 residues. CDR3 DNA: TGCAGTGCAGAGAGGGACCGCTTTAAAGCGCAGTTCTTC. Translation gives CSAERDRFKAQFF.

This clonotype was seen repeatedly, ten times or more. The chain joins TRBV7-2 to TRBJ2-3, with 8 nucleotides matching TRBD1. Germline CDR1 is SGHTA and CDR2 is FQGNSA. V gave up 1 base and J gave up 5 bases; unmatched junction bases: 8. The CDR3 is made up of 16 amino acids. CDR3 bases: TGTGCCAGCAGCTTAGAATTCAGGGGGCATGAAGATACGCAGTATTTT. Residues: CASSLEFRGHEDTQYF. The complete variable domain, with remaining parts taken from reference TRBV7-2 and TRBJ2-3, reads GAGVSQSPSNKVTEKGKDVELRCDPISGHTALYWYRQSLGQGLEFLIYFQGNSAPDKSGLPSDRFSAERTGGSVSTLTIQRTQQEDSAVYLCASSLEFRGHEDTQYFGPGTRLTVL.

V usage is TRBV21-1 and J usage is TRBJ2-3; the table's D call, TRBD1, was not checked against the DNA. TRBV21-1 is noted as a pseudogene. The CDR3 is 14 amino acids. CDR3 residues: CARSPGTGADTQYF. In DNA form, the CDR3 reads TGTGCCAGAAGCCCCGGGACAGGGGCAGATACGCAGTATTTT.

This clonotype occurred many times. This rearrangement joins TRBV5-1 to TRBJ2-1; TRBD2 matches 11 bases. This CDR3 is built from 18 residues. With V trimmed by 2 bases and J by 2 bases, 9 bases remained unmatched. From germline, CDR1 is SGHRS and CDR2 YFSETQ. The CDR3 DNA follows: TGCGCCAGCAGCTTTGGGCTAGCGGGAGGACTGACCTACAATGAGCAGTTCTTC. Its protein is CASSFGLAGGLTYNEQFF.

The chain has TRBV24-1 and TRBJ2-3; TRBD2 matches 9 bases. The CDR3 contains 16 residues. CDR1 KGHDR and CDR2 SFDVKD come from the germline V gene. Unmatched junction bases numbered 8, after V lost 3 bases and J lost 5 bases. Here the CDR3 reads CATSDGRGGKIDTQYF. Written as DNA, the CDR3 is TGTGCCACCAGTGATGGGCGGGGGGGCAAGATAGATACGCAGTATTTT.

The V call is TRBV29-1, the J call TRBJ1-1; D ambiguous. The V end lost 1 base, the J end lost 1 base, and 4 bases lay between the germline ends. This CDR3 contains 12 residues. Germline-derived CDR1 and CDR2 are SQVTM and ANQGSEA. CDR3 nucleotide sequence: TGCAGCGTTGAAGGAGCGAACACTGAAGCTTTCTTT. Its protein is CSVEGANTEAFF.

This clonotype turned up a few times. The chain joins TRBV27 to TRBJ2-1; D unclear. Germline V CDR1 and CDR2: MNHEY, SMNVEV (reference sequence). The CDR3 loop spans 15 amino acids. V lost 5 bases, J lost 7 bases, and 18 bases lay in between. The CDR3 region is CASSGWLTDGNEQFF. CDR3 in DNA: TGTGCCAGCAGTGGGTGGCTAACCGACGGGAATGAGCAGTTCTTC.

This clonotype was observed a few times. The chain links TRBV27 to TRBJ2-7; 11 positions agree with TRBD1. The germline gives CDR1 MNHEY, CDR2 SMNVEV (reference sequence). There are 16 residues in the CDR3. The trim removed 6 bases at V and 3 bases at J, leaving 10 bases unmatched. The CDR3 spells CASRKPGTGGSYEQYF. CDR3 nucleotides: TGTGCCAGCAGGAAACCCGGGACAGGGGGGAGCTACGAGCAGTACTTC.

The genes are TRBV14 and TRBJ2-7; D gene unclear. V was pared by 4 bases and J by 0 bases, with 7 bases between. This CDR3 comprises 13 residues. Germline assignment: CDR1 SGHDN and CDR2 FVKESK. The CDR3 DNA follows: TGTGCCAGCAGCCGGGCAGTCTCCTACGAGCAGTACTTC. This encodes CASSRAVSYEQYF.

This clonotype was recorded a few times. The chain has TRBV19 and TRBJ1-2; D gene unclear. Germline loops: CDR1 LNHDA, CDR2 SQIVND (reference sequence). The CDR3 extends over 12 amino acids. V lost 10 bases and J lost 2, with 11 bases in between. CDR3 sequence (DNA): TGTGCCACAACCAGGACCAACTATGGCTACACCTTC. It is translated as CATTRTNYGYTF.

This clonotype was observed at least ten times. The rearrangement uses TRBV28 and TRBJ1-1; a weak D match, TRBD1 (5 bases). The CDR3 runs 15 residues. V was trimmed by 0 bases and J by 5 bases, leaving 13 bases between them. Germline CDR1 MDHEN, CDR2 SYDVKM. CDR3 residues: CASSLWGGTRTEAFF. DNA for the CDR3: TGTGCCAGCAGTTTATGGGGAGGGACCCGAACTGAAGCTTTCTTT.

The gene calls are TRBV10-1 and TRBJ2-1; D unclear. With 3 bases removed from V and 0 bases from J, the gap between germline ends came to 9 bases. The CDR3 is 15 residues long. CDR1 WNHNN and CDR2 SYGVQD come from the germline V gene (reference sequence). CDR3 nucleotides: TGCGCCAGCAGTGATCGGATTAGCTCCTACAATGAGCAGTTCTTC. Its protein is CASSDRISSYNEQFF.

In this sample, this clonotype turned up many times. This rearrangement joins TRBV12-3 or TRBV12-4 to TRBJ2-3; D is uncertain. This CDR3 is 14 amino acids long. Trimming left V 3 bases short and J 3 bases short, with 10 bases between. CDR3 region: CASSLGKGTDTQYF. The DNA for the CDR3 is TGTGCCAGCAGTTTGGGTAAAGGGACAGATACGCAGTATTTT.